A single sample gave rise to the 27 T cell receptor beta chains below, sequenced in a study of CD8+CD57+ T cells in acquired aplastic anemia. The use of genomic DNA as template underpinned the TCR beta VDJ and CDR3 profiling. MiXCR, applied by TCRdb to the reads, yields one record per CDR3 protein. The sample contains around 170,000 distinct CDR3 sequences, 55% to 75% of which appear only once. The sample taken for sequencing was sorted CD4+, CD8+, or CD8+CD57+ T cells (not recorded which) from PBMCs. The receptors were gathered from a human donor in good health.

In this sample, this clonotype turned up a few times. The chain employs TRBV25-1 and TRBJ1-4, with D uncertain. The V gene's germline CDR1 is MGHDK and CDR2 SYGVNS. The CDR3 totals 14 residues. Between the trimmed V and J ends, which lost 3 bases and 7 bases, there was a span of 12 bases. Here the CDR3 DNA reads TGTGCCAGCAGTGAGATCAAGGATAGTGAAAAACTGTTTTTT. Its translation: CASSEIKDSEKLFF.

This chain uses TRBV2 with TRBJ1-2, with a weak D call TRBD1 (6 bases). CDR1 and CDR2 (germline): SNHLY, FYNNEI. CDR3 length: 12 amino acids. Trimming removed 3 bases from V and 7 bases from J, with 9 bases in between. The CDR3 DNA reads as TGTGCCAGCAGTGATCAGGGGATTGGCTACACCTTC. It yields the protein CASSDQGIGYTF.

The CDR3 DNA follows: TGTGCCAGCAGCCCCAGCTCCGTGGGGTTCTACGAGCAGTACTTC. Its protein is CASSPSSVGFYEQYF. J is TRBJ2-7 and V is TRBV7-9; D call uncertain. Germline values: CDR1 SEHNR, CDR2 FQNEAQ (reference sequence). V shed 5 bases and J shed 3 bases, with 17 bases lying between them. CDR3 length equals 15 residues.

This clonotype was seen at least ten times. The chain employs TRBV4-1 and TRBJ2-1; 10 bases align to TRBD1. This CDR3 is 15 amino acids long. Germline lookup yields CDR1 MGHRA and CDR2 YSYEKL. V shed 3 bases, J shed 4 bases, and the junction held 3 bases outside the gene matches. CDR3 sequence (DNA): TGCGCCAGCAGCCAGGGGGACAGGGGATACAATGAGCAGTTCTTC. It encodes CASSQGDRGYNEQFF.

This chain uses TRBV7-9 with TRBJ2-1, with D possibly being TRBD2 (5 bases). CDR3 length: 15 amino acids. The germline gives CDR1 SEHNR, CDR2 FQNEAQ (reference sequence). The ends were cut back, 2 bases at V and 6 bases at J, with 14 bases in the middle. The CDR3 sequence is CASSLSSGVANEQFF. DNA of the CDR3: TGTGCCAGCAGCTTATCTTCCGGGGTAGCCAATGAGCAGTTCTTC.

The rearrangement uses TRBV5-4 and TRBJ1-6; 10 bases match TRBD1. V gave up 5 bases and J gave up 15 bases; unmatched junction bases: 11. Germline values: CDR1 SGHNT, CDR2 YYREEE (reference sequence). CDR3 length: 14 amino acids. The CDR3, as DNA: TGTGCCAGCAGACCGGGACAGGGGCACGGTCACCTCCACTTT. Translation gives CASRPGQGHGHLHF.

The J gene is TRBJ1-2, the V gene TRBV6-5; possibly TRBD1 for D (6 bases). The CDR3 covers 13 residues. Germline V gene sequence: CDR1 MNHEY, CDR2 SVGAGI. V dropped 5 bases and J dropped 4 bases, with 11 bases sitting between them. CDR3 loop: CASSDIGGYGYTF. The CDR3 coding sequence is TGTGCCAGCAGTGACATAGGGGGCTATGGCTACACCTTC.

The CDR3 loop is CASSELDTQYF. The CDR3, as DNA: TGCGCCAGCAGCGAGTTAGATACGCAGTATTTT. This rearrangement joins TRBV5-1 to TRBJ2-3; no firm D call. This CDR3 is built from 11 residues. Per the germline V gene, CDR1 is SGHRS and CDR2 is YFSETQ. Trimming removed 4 bases from V and 5 bases from J, with 5 bases in between.

In this sample, this clonotype turned up a few times. The gene calls are TRBV20-1 and TRBJ2-5, with 7 nucleotides matching TRBD2. V lost 2 bases and J lost 5; bases outside the gene matches: 5. The CDR3 sequence is 13 residues long. Germline lookup yields CDR1 DFQATT and CDR2 SNEGSKA (reference sequence). CDR3 sequence: CSARRRERETQYF. In DNA form, the CDR3 reads TGCAGTGCTAGAAGGCGGGAGCGGGAGACCCAGTACTTC.

V usage is TRBV7-9 and J usage is TRBJ2-7; D not certain. The CDR3 loop spans 11 amino acids. From germline, CDR1 is SEHNR and CDR2 FQNEAQ (reference sequence). Trimming cost V 4 bases and J 7 bases, with 8 bases left between them. This chain's CDR3 is CASSSYKEQYF. In DNA, the CDR3 is TGTGCCAGCAGCTCCTACAAAGAGCAGTACTTC.

This chain links TRBV5-1 with TRBJ2-7; no firm D call. CDR3 length equals 14 residues. V dropped 3 bases and J dropped 4 bases, with 14 bases sitting between them. CDR1 and CDR2 (germline): SGHRS, YFSETQ. This chain's CDR3 is CASSWTSDGYEQYF. In nucleotides, the CDR3 is TGCGCCAGCAGCTGGACCTCGGACGGTTACGAGCAGTACTTC.

This clonotype was detected only a few times. This chain links TRBV15 with TRBJ2-1; D gene uncertain. V lost 5 bases and J 9 bases, leaving 17 bases between the germline ends. Germline loops: CDR1 LNHNV, CDR2 YYDKDF (reference sequence). The CDR3 sequence is 14 residues long. CDR3 loop: CATSFDRWPLEQFF. The DNA for the CDR3 is TGTGCCACCAGCTTCGACCGGTGGCCGCTTGAGCAGTTCTTC. The variable domain in full, completed from reference TRBV15 and TRBJ2-1, reads DAMVIQNPRYQVTQFGKPVTLSCSQTLNHNVMYWYQQKSSQAPKLLFHYYDKDFNNEADTPDNFQSRRPNTSFCFLDIRSPGLGDTAMYLCATSFDRWPLEQFFGPGTRLTVL.

The chain joins TRBV13 to TRBJ1-1; tentatively, D is TRBD1 (5 bases). The CDR3 has 14 residues. Germline loops: CDR1 PRHDT, CDR2 FYEKMQ (reference sequence). With 5 bases removed from V and 1 base from J, the gap between germline ends came to 11 bases. CDR3: CASSPQGTNTEAFF. DNA for the CDR3: TGTGCCAGCAGCCCCCAGGGTACGAACACTGAAGCTTTCTTT. Complete variable domain (other parts from reference TRBV13 and TRBJ1-1): AAGVIQSPRHLIKEKRETATLKCYPIPRHDTVYWYQQGPGQDPQFLISFYEKMQSDKGSIPDRFSAQQFSDYHSELNMSSLELGDSALYFCASSPQGTNTEAFFGQGTRLTVV.

A single count supports this clonotype. The J gene is TRBJ2-7, the V gene TRBV29-1, with TRBD1 as a possible D gene (6 bases). V was shortened by 4 bases and J by 0 bases, with 16 bases between the two germline ends. From germline, CDR1 is SQVTM and CDR2 ANQGSEA. The CDR3 runs to 15 residues. The CDR3 nucleotides read TGCAGCGTTGTTACACGGACAGAGAGCTCCTACGAGCAGTACGTC. Translated: CSVVTRTESSYEQYV.

The chain's CDR3 is CASSGDTASSYNSPLHF. For the CDR3, the DNA is TGTGCCAGCAGCGGGGACACCGCGAGCTCCTATAATTCACCCCTCCACTTT. The chain joins TRBV7-9 to TRBJ1-6, with a possible D match to TRBD1 (6 bases). The V and J ends lost 5 bases and 0 bases respectively, with 14 bases between them. The CDR3 loop spans 17 amino acids. Per germline, CDR1 SEHNR and CDR2 FQNEAQ (reference sequence).

The chain carries TRBV15 and TRBJ2-2, with D unclear. The V gene lost 0 bases and the J gene lost 5 bases, with 7 bases spanning the gap. The length of the CDR3 is 14 residues. CDR1 is LNHNV, CDR2 YYDKDF, per germline (reference sequence). CDR3: CATSRDGVTGELFF. For the CDR3, the DNA is TGTGCCACCAGCAGAGATGGGGTAACCGGGGAGCTGTTTTTT.

The rearrangement joins TRBV5-1 to TRBJ1-1, with a weak D call TRBD1 (6 bases). The CDR3 spans 14 residues. Trimming removed 2 bases at V and 1 base at J, with 9 bases between. The V gene's germline CDR1 is SGHRS and CDR2 YFSETQ. CDR3 sequence: CASSFLQGNTEAFF. In DNA form, the CDR3 reads TGCGCCAGCAGCTTCCTACAGGGGAACACTGAAGCTTTCTTT.

J is TRBJ1-5 and V is TRBV2; D possibly corresponds to TRBD1 (5 bases). The CDR3 contains 15 residues. Trimming shortened V by 3 bases and J by 1 base, and 10 bases separated the two germline ends. Germline V gene lookup returns CDR1 SNHLY and CDR2 FYNNEI. The CDR3 coding sequence is TGTGCCAGCAGTGAGCAAGACAGCAGCAATCAGCCCCAGCATTTT. Protein product: CASSEQDSSNQPQHF. Full variable domain (outside the CDR3, taken from reference TRBV2 and TRBJ1-5): EPEVTQTPSHQVTQMGQEVILRCVPISNHLYFYWYRQILGQKVEFLVSFYNNEISEKSEIFDDQFSVERPDGSNFTLKIRSTKLEDSAMYFCASSEQDSSNQPQHFGDGTRLSIL.

The rearrangement joins TRBV7-8 to TRBJ2-7; possible D gene TRBD1, 5 bases. CDR1 and CDR2 (germline): SGHVS, FQNEAQ. The CDR3 is 15 residues long. V lost 1 base, J lost 6 bases, and 16 bases lay in between. The CDR3 protein is CASSLDGRVGSEQYF. In nucleotides, the CDR3 is TGTGCCAGCAGCTTAGATGGCAGGGTGGGCAGCGAGCAGTACTTC.

V and J are TRBV9 and TRBJ1-1, with unresolved D. The CDR3 consists of 13 residues. V dropped 4 bases and J dropped 11 bases, with 18 bases sitting between them. The V gene's germline CDR1 is SGDLS and CDR2 YYNGEE. The CDR3 coding sequence is TGTGCCAGCAGCCAATCCACCGGGCAGGTGGCTTTCTTT. It translates to CASSQSTGQVAFF. Filled out from reference TRBV9 and TRBJ1-1, the complete variable domain reads DSGVTQTPKHLITATGQRVTLRCSPRSGDLSVYWYQQSLDQGLQFLIQYYNGEERAKGNILERFSAQQFPDLHSELNLSSLELGDSALYFCASSQSTGQVAFFGQGTRLTVV.

The chain couples TRBV7-9 to TRBJ1-2; 7 nucleotides match TRBD1. The CDR3 consists of 14 residues. The J segment lost 4 bases and the V segment lost 5 bases, leaving 7 bases of the junction unmatched. Germline V lookup: CDR1 SEHNR, CDR2 FQNEAQ (reference sequence). Here the CDR3 reads CASSAGQALYGYTF. CDR3 DNA: TGTGCCAGCAGCGCAGGACAGGCCCTCTATGGCTACACCTTC. The variable domain in full, completed from reference TRBV7-9 and TRBJ1-2, reads DTGVSQNPRHKITKRGQNVTFRCDPISEHNRLYWYRQTLGQGPEFLTYFQNEAQLEKSRLLSDRFSAERPKGSFSTLEIQRTEQGDSAMYLCASSAGQALYGYTFGSGTRLTVV.

This clonotype was seen a few times. The chain joins TRBV10-2 to TRBJ1-2; TRBD1 aligns across 8 bases. Germline values: CDR1 WSHSY, CDR2 SAAADI. This CDR3 contains 14 residues. V lost 5 bases, J lost 4 bases, and 6 bases stayed unmatched. The CDR3 protein is CASSPGQGSYGYTF. DNA for the CDR3: TGCGCCAGCAGTCCCGGACAGGGCAGCTATGGCTACACCTTC.

V usage is TRBV19 and J usage is TRBJ1-5; the D gene is possibly TRBD1 (6 bases). The length of the CDR3 is 17 residues. Germline V gene lookup returns CDR1 LNHDA and CDR2 SQIVND (reference sequence). Trimming removed 3 bases at V and 2 bases at J, with 17 bases between. The CDR3: CASSIAMSDSRNQPQHF. The CDR3 DNA is TGTGCCAGTAGTATTGCGATGTCGGACAGTCGCAATCAGCCCCAGCATTTT.

The chain employs TRBV29-1 and TRBJ1-1; possibly TRBD1 for D (6 bases). V lost 3 bases to trimming and J lost 1 base, with 18 bases between them. CDR3 length: 16 residues. CDR1 is SQVTM, CDR2 ANQGSEA, per germline. The CDR3 DNA is TGCAGCGTTGAGGGAGGGGGGGTCACGACGAACACTGAAGCTTTCTTT. Translation: CSVEGGGVTTNTEAFF.

The count of this clonotype is one. The chain combines TRBV5-6 with TRBJ2-3, with 10 nucleotides matching TRBD2. This CDR3 is built from 15 residues. CDR1 is SGHDT, CDR2 YYEEEE, per germline. The V segment lost 7 bases and the J segment 4 bases; nucleotides outside the gene matches: 9. CDR3 DNA: TGTGCCAGCTTCGAGCGGGGGGGCCTTGCAGATACGCAGTATTTT. Protein product: CASFERGGLADTQYF. The complete variable domain, with remaining parts taken from reference TRBV5-6 and TRBJ2-3, reads DAGVTQSPTHLIKTRGQQVTLRCSPKSGHDTVSWYQQALGQGPQFIFQYYEEEERQRGNFPDRFSGHQFPNYSSELNVNALLLGDSALYLCASFERGGLADTQYFGPGTRLTVL.

DNA of the CDR3: TGCAGTGCCGGGATGACGACAGGACCTTCACCCCTCCACTTT. This codes for CSAGMTTGPSPLHF. V gene TRBV20-1 combines with J gene TRBJ1-6, with D possibly being TRBD1 (6 bases). This CDR3 region has 14 residues. Trimming took 6 bases from V and 9 from J, leaving 18 bases between them. Germline-derived CDR1 and CDR2 are DFQATT and SNEGSKA (reference sequence).

There are a few counts of this clonotype. J is TRBJ2-3 and V is TRBV7-9, with D tentatively TRBD2 (5 bases). The germline V and J ends were trimmed by 1 base and 4 bases, with 6 bases remaining between them. The CDR3 sequence is 13 residues long. Looked up from germline, CDR1 is SEHNR and CDR2 is FQNEAQ (reference sequence). The CDR3 DNA is TGTGCCAGCAGCTTAGTCGGGGCAGATACGCAGTATTTT. Its protein is CASSLVGADTQYF.